Described below is a single T cell receptor (beta chain) sequence and its context. The entry originates in a study of T cell changes during pregnancy in multiple sclerosis. Repertoires were generated with immunoSEQ multiplex PCR, while TCRdb's copy carries only in-frame clones and drops some. The table shows approximately 60,000 clones, with roughly 90% occurring only once. There are 14 residues in the CDR3. The germline CDR1 and CDR2 sequences are KGHSH and LQKENI. The junction had 6 bases not matched to a gene; V was cut back by 5 bases and J by 5 bases. Here the sequenced sample was peripheral blood, taken before pregnancy. The clonotype originates from a female donor with multiple sclerosis, enrolled in a pregnancy study. This chain joins TRBV18 and TRBJ1-1; 9 bases fit TRBD1. The CDR3 DNA sequence: TGTGCCAGCTCATTTGACAGGGGGGGGACTGAAGCTTTCTTT. Encoded protein: CASSFDRGGTEAFF.